Listed here is a single TCR beta chain. Original handling: Amplifying reference gene primers gave estimates of nucleated cell counts. Measured with immunoSEQ multiplex PCR; TCRdb has only the in-frame clones, and not every one. D and trimming come from the DNA, and the V and J calls and clone size come from that table. Of some 700,000 clones in the sample, 85% to 90% were seen once. The sample is drawn from a study of blood T cell repertoires in COVID-19. As for the study in general: Specimens from acute and convalescent COVID-19 originated in the United States, Italy and Spain.

The CDR3 spans 12 residues. Trimming removed 6 bases from V and 4 bases from J, with 10 bases in between. The chain uses TRBV12-3 or TRBV12-4 and TRBJ2-7; D perhaps matches TRBD1 (6 bases). The receptor was isolated from a woman between 18 and 29 years old with acute or convalescent COVID-19. The specimen was peripheral blood. CDR3 in DNA: TGTGCCAGCAGCTACACAGGGTACGAGCAGTACTTC. It translates to CASSYTGYEQYF.